One sample yielded the 29 T cell receptor beta chains listed below, sequenced in a study of blood T cell repertoires in COVID-19. Generated by immunoSEQ multiplex PCR, the TCRdb table keeps only in-frame clones and is missing some. The sample records over 85,000 clones, 80% to 95% being singletons. Material: peripheral blood. These receptor sequences come from a man between 18 and 35 years old with acute or convalescent COVID-19.

V and J are TRBV7-9 and TRBJ1-6; D gene ambiguous. The germline V gene has CDR1 SEHNR and CDR2 FQNEAQ (reference sequence). The CDR3 loop spans 12 amino acids. Trimming cost V 3 bases and J 10 bases, with 7 bases left between them. The CDR3 region is CASSFRESPLHF. The CDR3 nucleotides are TGTGCCAGCAGCTTCCGGGAATCACCCCTCCACTTT.

This chain connects TRBV27 to TRBJ2-1; 10 bases are a match to TRBD1. V lost 3 bases and J lost 7; bases outside the gene matches: 6. The CDR3 contains 15 residues. Germline CDR1 reads MNHEY; CDR2 reads SMNVEV (reference sequence). The chain's CDR3 is CASSLRDRGLNEQFF. CDR3 nucleotide sequence: TGTGCCAGCAGTTTGAGAGACAGGGGGCTGAATGAGCAGTTCTTC.

The chain employs TRBV29-1 and TRBJ1-2; 7 bases match TRBD1. V gave up 4 bases and J gave up 2 bases; unmatched junction bases: 1. CDR3 size: 12 residues. Germline V gene lookup returns CDR1 SQVTM and CDR2 ANQGSEA. The chain's CDR3 is CSVVQGNYGYTF. The DNA of the CDR3 is TGCAGCGTTGTACAGGGGAACTATGGCTACACCTTC.

This chain links TRBV19 with TRBJ1-1; D call uncertain. V was cut by 6 bases and J by 8 bases, with 16 bases left in between. This CDR3 has 13 amino acids. Germline V lookup: CDR1 LNHDA, CDR2 SQIVND (reference sequence). The CDR3 bases are TGTGCCAGTAGCCCCGTGTGGGCTCGAGAAGCTTTCTTT. It encodes CASSPVWAREAFF.

V is TRBV25-1 and J is TRBJ2-1; a possible D gene is TRBD2 (5 bases). The CDR3 extends over 13 amino acids. The V end lost 4 bases, the J end lost 4 bases, and 8 bases lay between the germline ends. CDR1 and CDR2 (germline): MGHDK, SYGVNS. CDR3 loop: CASSGPGYNEQFF. The CDR3 coding sequence is TGTGCCAGCAGTGGCCCGGGATACAATGAGCAGTTCTTC.

This clone was observed a single time. J is TRBJ1-2 and V is TRBV9, with 7 bases lining up with TRBD1. This CDR3 has 13 amino acids. From germline, CDR1 is SGDLS and CDR2 YYNGEE. Unmatched junction bases numbered 5, after V lost 4 bases and J lost 5 bases. The CDR3, as DNA: TGTGCCAGCAGCAGGGACAGCTTATATGGCTACACCTTC. Translating it yields CASSRDSLYGYTF.

The chain uses TRBV7-9 and TRBJ2-3; TRBD1 matches 8 bases. Trimming cost V 6 bases and J 4 bases; bases outside gene matches: 9. CDR1 and CDR2 (germline): SEHNR, FQNEAQ (reference sequence). The CDR3 contains 15 residues. Here the CDR3 DNA reads TGTGCCAGCAGTCTGGGGACAGGACTGGCAGATACGCAGTATTTT. This translates into CASSLGTGLADTQYF.

V and J are TRBV27 and TRBJ2-7; 12 bases are shared with TRBD1. Trimming removed 5 bases from V and 6 bases from J; junction bases left unmatched: 8. Per germline, CDR1 MNHEY and CDR2 SMNVEV (reference sequence). The CDR3 is 15 residues long. For the CDR3, the DNA is TGTGCCAGCAGTCCCCGGGACAGGGGGCGCAGCGAGCAGTACTTC. It translates to CASSPRDRGRSEQYF.

The rearrangement links TRBV5-8 to TRBJ2-7, with TRBD1 identical over 7 bases. There are 15 residues in the CDR3. The germline CDR1 and CDR2 sequences are SGHTS and YDEGEE. After removal of 3 bases from V and 3 bases from J, the junction contained 9 bases not matched to a gene. For the CDR3, the DNA is TGTGCCAGCAGCTCCCAACCTGACAGGGTCTACGAGCAGTACTTC. This sequence encodes CASSSQPDRVYEQYF.

The chain carries TRBV7-9 and TRBJ1-2; D remains unclear. The CDR3 spans 13 residues. Germline V gene sequence: CDR1 SEHNR, CDR2 FQNEAQ (reference sequence). Trimming stripped 1 base from V and 8 bases from J, with 11 bases between. The CDR3 sequence: CASSLDLGWGYTF. CDR3 DNA sequence: TGTGCCAGCAGCTTAGACCTCGGGTGGGGCTACACCTTC.

This clone was counted once. The V gene is TRBV18, the J gene TRBJ1-3; 7 positions agree with TRBD1. This CDR3 has 16 amino acids. Germline V gives CDR1 KGHSH, CDR2 LQKENI. With V trimmed by 3 bases and J by 2 bases, 7 bases remained unmatched. The CDR3 DNA reads TGTGCCAGCTCACCGGTACAGGGGCTTACTGGAAACACCATATATTTT. This translates into CASSPVQGLTGNTIYF.

The rearrangement uses TRBV4-1 and TRBJ1-4; the D is unclear. V gave up 1 base and J gave up 13 bases, with 22 bases separating them. Germline-derived CDR1 and CDR2 are MGHRA and YSYEKL. This CDR3 contains 16 residues. CDR3 sequence (DNA): TGCGCCAGCAGCCAAGTAGTGTCAGGTGGATTCGTGGGACTGTTTTTT. Translation: CASSQVVSGGFVGLFF.

This chain uses TRBV18 with TRBJ1-2, with TRBD1 identical over 9 bases. The ends lost 3 bases at V and 0 bases at J; junction bases unmatched: 5. This CDR3 is built from 16 residues. Germline CDR1 is KGHSH and CDR2 is LQKENI. This CDR3 reads CASSPGQGHANYGYTF. Here the CDR3 DNA reads TGTGCCAGCTCACCGGGACAGGGCCACGCTAACTATGGCTACACCTTC.

V is TRBV7-9 and J is TRBJ1-4; D is possibly TRBD1 (6 bases). The germline CDR1 and CDR2 sequences are SEHNR and FQNEAQ (reference sequence). V was cut by 9 bases and J by 4 bases, with 12 bases left in between. The CDR3 is 13 residues long. The CDR3 reads CASKDRINEKLFF. CDR3 nucleotides: TGTGCCAGTAAGGACAGAATTAATGAAAAACTGTTTTTT.

The chain uses TRBV4-1 and TRBJ2-7; TRBD1 agrees at 8 bases. Germline CDR1 and CDR2: MGHRA and YSYEKL. The CDR3 consists of 14 residues. The V and J ends lost 1 base and 5 bases, in that order; junction bases with no gene match: 4. CDR3: CASSQGQGTHEQYF. The CDR3 region has the DNA TGCGCCAGCAGCCAAGGACAGGGGACCCACGAGCAGTACTTC.

The chain couples TRBV6-5 to TRBJ2-7; 9 bases line up with TRBD2. After removal of 0 bases from V and 0 bases from J, the junction contained 3 bases not matched to a gene. The CDR3 is 16 amino acids. CDR1 and CDR2 from the germline V gene are MNHEY and SVGAGI. DNA for the CDR3: TGTGCCAGCAGTTACTCGATAGCGGGAGTCTCCTACGAGCAGTACTTC. As protein: CASSYSIAGVSYEQYF.

This clone was recorded once. The chain has TRBV9 and TRBJ1-4; D gene uncertain. Germline CDR1 SGDLS, CDR2 YYNGEE. With 1 base removed from V and 6 bases from J, the gap between germline ends came to 13 bases. This CDR3 spans 15 amino acids. Here the CDR3 DNA reads TGTGCCAGCAGCGTATTGGGAGCAGAGGATGAAAAACTGTTTTTT. It encodes CASSVLGAEDEKLFF.

The chain carries TRBV5-1 and TRBJ1-2; D remains unclear. Germline V gene lookup returns CDR1 SGHRS and CDR2 YFSETQ. Trimming took 0 bases from V and 5 from J, leaving 8 bases between them. The CDR3 is 13 residues long. The CDR3 loop is CASSLEGGYGYTF. In DNA form, the CDR3 reads TGCGCCAGCAGCTTGGAAGGAGGATATGGCTACACCTTC.

This clone was observed a single time. The chain uses TRBV24-1 and TRBJ2-1; 12 bases fit TRBD2. This CDR3 region has 19 residues. Germline CDR1 is KGHDR and CDR2 is SFDVKD. V lost 7 bases, J lost 6 bases, and 18 bases stayed unmatched. DNA of the CDR3: TGTGCCACCAGCACTCTGGGGACTAGCGGGCCGCTAAGTCCCAATGAGCAGTTCTTC. Translated: CATSTLGTSGPLSPNEQFF.

The chain carries TRBV9 and TRBJ2-1; 7 bases align to TRBD1. There are 16 residues in the CDR3. Germline CDR1 and CDR2: SGDLS and YYNGEE. Germline trimming cut 1 base from V and 3 bases from J; bases unmatched to any gene: 7. CDR3 coding DNA: TGTGCCAGCAGCGTATCCGACAGGGCCTTCTACAATGAGCAGTTCTTC. This sequence encodes CASSVSDRAFYNEQFF.

The V gene is TRBV5-1, the J gene TRBJ2-7; D perhaps matches TRBD2 (7 bases). The CDR3 is made up of 15 amino acids. The germline CDR1 and CDR2 sequences are SGHRS and YFSETQ. V was cut by 4 bases and J by 5 bases, with 19 bases left in between. This CDR3 reads CASSRGDGGLDEQYF. The CDR3 nucleotides are TGCGCCAGCAGCCGAGGGGACGGGGGGCTCGACGAGCAGTACTTC.

This chain links TRBV24-1 with TRBJ1-5, with TRBD1 matching over 11 bases. The CDR3 covers 16 residues. J lost 5 bases, V lost 4 bases, and 6 bases had no gene match. Germline V gene data show CDR1 as KGHDR and CDR2 as SFDVKD. The CDR3 region is CATSEPGTGGDQPQHF. For the CDR3, the DNA is TGTGCCACCAGTGAACCCGGGACAGGGGGTGATCAGCCCCAGCATTTT.

The CDR3 DNA reads as TGTGCCAGCAGCTTGGATCGAGGGACTGGGGCTTTCTTT. Its translation: CASSLDRGTGAFF. The V gene is TRBV5-4, the J gene TRBJ1-1; D perhaps matches TRBD1 (5 bases). CDR1 and CDR2 from the germline V gene are SGHNT and YYREEE (reference sequence). There are 13 residues in the CDR3. The germline V and J ends were trimmed by 0 bases and 11 bases, with 14 bases remaining between them.

The rearrangement joins TRBV5-8 to TRBJ1-1; tentative D call: TRBD1 (5 bases). In germline, CDR1 is SGHTS, CDR2 YDEGEE. The ends were cut back, 1 base at V and 1 base at J, with 11 bases in the middle. The length of the CDR3 is 15 residues. The CDR3 protein is CASSLLGAGNTEAFF. The CDR3 DNA is TGTGCCAGCAGCTTGTTAGGGGCTGGGAACACTGAAGCTTTCTTT.

The rearrangement uses TRBV11-2 and TRBJ2-1; a weak D match, TRBD1 (5 bases). CDR3 length: 15 residues. Trimming left V 6 bases short and J 3 bases short, with 15 bases between. Germline assignment: CDR1 SGHAT and CDR2 FQNNGV. CDR3 nucleotide sequence: TGTGCCAGCAGGAGTAGGGGAATAAGCTACAATGAGCAGTTCTTC. It is translated as CASRSRGISYNEQFF. The whole variable domain, filled in from reference TRBV11-2 and TRBJ2-1, reads EAGVAQSPRYKIIEKRQSVAFWCNPISGHATLYWYQQILGQGPKLLIQFQNNGVVDDSQLPKDRFSAERLKGVDSTLKIQPAKLEDSAVYLCASRSRGISYNEQFFGPGTRLTVL.

CDR3 in DNA: TGTGCCACCAGTGACCGACCTGGACAGGGCGGGAGGGCGGGCAATGAGCAGTTCTTC. Translation gives CATSDRPGQGGRAGNEQFF. V gene TRBV24-1 combines with J gene TRBJ2-1, with a possible D match to TRBD2 (9 bases). The CDR3 runs 19 residues. Trimming shortened V by 4 bases and J by 6 bases, and 27 bases separated the two germline ends. The V gene's germline CDR1 is KGHDR and CDR2 SFDVKD.

V gene TRBV5-1 combines with J gene TRBJ2-3, with D tentatively TRBD2 (6 bases). Germline V CDR1 and CDR2: SGHRS, YFSETQ. The CDR3 is 15 residues long. V gave up 8 bases and J gave up 4 bases, with 20 bases separating them. CDR3 sequence reads: CASRPGVDGADTQYF. CDR3 coding DNA: TGCGCCAGTAGGCCGGGGGTCGACGGAGCAGATACGCAGTATTTT.

This clone was seen only once. The rearrangement links TRBV7-2 to TRBJ2-1; the D is unclear. V was pared by 5 bases and J by 4 bases, with 15 bases between. Germline V gives CDR1 SGHTA, CDR2 FQGNSA. The CDR3 is 15 amino acids. CDR3 sequence: CASSPESPMYNEQFF. The CDR3 nucleotides read TGTGCCAGCAGCCCCGAAAGCCCAATGTACAATGAGCAGTTCTTC.

The J gene is TRBJ2-6, the V gene TRBV27; the D gene is possibly TRBD2 (5 bases). CDR1 and CDR2 (germline): MNHEY, SMNVEV (reference sequence). The CDR3 extends over 17 amino acids. Trimming stripped 3 bases from V and 0 bases from J, with 12 bases between. CDR3 sequence: CASSFRGSSSGANVLTF. CDR3 coding DNA: TGTGCCAGCAGTTTCCGGGGATCCAGCTCTGGGGCCAACGTCCTGACTTTC. The entire variable domain, with the rest obtained from reference TRBV27 and TRBJ2-6, is as follows: EAQVTQNPRYLITVTGKKLTVTCSQNMNHEYMSWYRQDPGLGLRQIYYSMNVEVTDKGDVPEGYKVSRKEKRNFPLILESPSPNQTSLYFCASSFRGSSSGANVLTFGAGSRLTVL.